The next 18 T cell receptor beta chains were all read from a single sample in a study of T cells after yellow fever vaccination (dated by TCRdb to between 2018 and 2021). The meaning of the sample's treatment or condition label: live attenuated yellow fever vaccine strain. Receptors were amplified or captured by 5' RACE. The sequencing machine was an Illumina HiSeq 2500. The raw public data were reprocessed by TCRdb itself: fastp quality trimming at Q25, MiXCR clonotype calling, in-frame beta chains only. One record per CDR3 amino acid sequence lists the most common genes and DNA. This sample holds 200,000 to 300,000 distinct CDR3 sequences; 6% to 8% were observed only once. The ten largest clones take up 1% to 1.2% of the sample. This material consisted of CD4+ T cells sorted from PBMCs, taken on the day of the yellow fever booster vaccination. These receptors were taken from a man between 25 and 39 years old who received the YFV17D yellow fever vaccine.

This clonotype occurred a few times. The chain has TRBV6-2 or TRBV6-3 and TRBJ2-3, with D perhaps matching TRBD1 (6 bases). The CDR3 runs to 15 residues. The V end was cut by 4 bases, the J end by 3 bases, with 14 bases between. Germline V lookup: CDR1 MNHEY, CDR2 SVGEGT. The CDR3: CASSSQGSRTDTQYF. The CDR3 DNA sequence: TGTGCCAGCAGTTCTCAGGGGAGTAGGACAGATACGCAGTATTTT.

This clonotype was observed a handful of times. The chain uses TRBV10-3 and TRBJ2-5, with D possibly being TRBD2 (6 bases). The germline V and J ends were trimmed by 7 bases and 1 base, with 16 bases remaining between them. Germline loops: CDR1 ENHRY, CDR2 SYGVKD. This CDR3 is built from 15 residues. The CDR3 DNA is TGTGCCATCATCCCCATGGGGACTTCCCAAGAGACCCAGTACTTC. Its protein is CAIIPMGTSQETQYF.

This clonotype was seen ten or more times. This chain's CDR3 is CASSEALGVDIQYF. As DNA, the CDR3 is TGCGCCAGCTCTGAGGCCCTAGGGGTGGACATTCAGTACTTC. J is TRBJ2-4 and V is TRBV5-1; D perhaps matches TRBD1 (5 bases). The CDR3 runs to 14 residues. Germline V gene lookup returns CDR1 SGHRS and CDR2 YFSETQ. Between the trimmed V and J ends, which lost 7 bases and 8 bases, there was a span of 19 bases.

This clonotype came up a few times. The chain links TRBV7-2 to TRBJ2-7; D remains unclear. Germline CDR1 is SGHTA and CDR2 is FQGNSA. CDR3 length: 16 amino acids. Trimming took 5 bases from V and 2 from J, leaving 19 bases between them. The DNA for the CDR3 is TGTGCCAGCAGCGCGAAAACTCCGTTGGGTCCCTACGAGCAGTACTTC. Translating gives CASSAKTPLGPYEQYF.

This clonotype was found many times. The chain combines TRBV20-1 with TRBJ2-2; no reliable D call. V was pared by 3 bases and J by 6 bases, with 8 bases between. The CDR3 covers 12 residues. CDR1 is DFQATT and CDR2 is SNEGSKA in the germline V gene (reference sequence). The CDR3, as DNA: TGCAGTGCTAGGATCGGACCCGGGGAGCTGTTTTTT. This codes for CSARIGPGELFF.

There are a few counts of this clonotype. The chain is built from TRBV20-1 and TRBJ2-7, with D hard to call. Germline loops: CDR1 DFQATT, CDR2 SNEGSKA (reference sequence). The V and J ends lost 0 bases and 6 bases respectively, with 21 bases between them. The CDR3 is 16 amino acids. As DNA, the CDR3 is TGCAGTGCTAGAGATCCGACCCTCTACACCGATAGCGAGCAGTACTTC. Translation gives CSARDPTLYTDSEQYF.

This clonotype was seen only a few times. The V call is TRBV7-2, the J call TRBJ1-2; no clear D. The V end was cut by 2 bases, the J end by 7 bases, with 14 bases between. CDR3 length: 14 amino acids. CDR1 is SGHTA, CDR2 FQGNSA, per germline. CDR3 in amino acids: CASSLNPPYGGYTF. The CDR3 DNA reads as TGTGCCAGCAGCTTAAACCCCCCCTATGGTGGCTACACCTTC.

This clonotype has only a few counts. V is TRBV7-2 and J is TRBJ2-1; no clear D gene. V lost 3 bases and J 10 bases, leaving 13 bases between the germline ends. The CDR3 sequence is 13 residues long. Germline CDR1 reads SGHTA; CDR2 reads FQGNSA. The DNA of the CDR3 is TGTGCCAGCAGCTTTCAGGTGCTGAGGGAGCAGTTCTTC. Amino acid sequence: CASSFQVLREQFF.

The V and J genes are TRBV11-2 and TRBJ2-1, with unresolved D. The CDR3 is made up of 14 amino acids. Trimming stripped 4 bases from V and 6 bases from J, with 13 bases between. Germline values: CDR1 SGHAT, CDR2 FQNNGV. The CDR3 DNA reads TGTGCCAGCAGCTCGTCATTGGGCCTCAATGAGCAGTTCTTC. As protein: CASSSSLGLNEQFF. Full variable domain (missing parts from reference TRBV11-2 and TRBJ2-1): EAGVAQSPRYKIIEKRQSVAFWCNPISGHATLYWYQQILGQGPKLLIQFQNNGVVDDSQLPKDRFSAERLKGVDSTLKIQPAKLEDSAVYLCASSSSLGLNEQFFGPGTRLTVL.

Many counts were recorded for this clonotype. This sequence joins TRBV12-3 or TRBV12-4 and TRBJ2-3; 9 nucleotides agree with TRBD2. V dropped 6 bases and J dropped 5; count of bases not matched to a gene: 9. The CDR3 is 15 amino acids. The CDR3 DNA is TGTGCCAGCAGACTGGGACTAGCCGTAAAAGATACGCAGTATTTT. It is translated as CASRLGLAVKDTQYF.

This clonotype appeared a few times. The V call is TRBV29-1, the J call TRBJ2-1; D might be TRBD2 (5 bases). Germline CDR1 is SQVTM and CDR2 is ANQGSEA. Trimming shortened V by 4 bases and J by 3 bases, and 13 bases separated the two germline ends. This CDR3 spans 14 amino acids. CDR3 amino acids: CSVGALAGYNEQFF. Here the CDR3 DNA reads TGCAGCGTTGGGGCGCTAGCAGGCTACAATGAGCAGTTCTTC.

In regard to this clonotype: Just one base apart from a much larger clone, this may be a read error. The chain is built from TRBV7-9 and TRBJ2-1, with D possibly being TRBD1 or TRBD2 (5 bases each). Germline loops: CDR1 SEHNR, CDR2 FQNEAQ (reference sequence). The ends were cut back, 7 bases at V and 6 bases at J, with 19 bases in the middle. This CDR3 comprises 15 residues. For the CDR3, the DNA is TGTGCCAGCACCCCCAGGCGAACCGGGGCCAATGAGCAGTTCTTC. Its protein is CASTPRRTGANEQFF.

In its sample, this clonotype was seen many times. The chain couples TRBV15 to TRBJ2-7; a weak D match, TRBD2 (6 bases). Trimming pared 9 bases from V and 0 bases from J, leaving 12 bases between. Per the germline V gene, CDR1 is LNHNV and CDR2 is YYDKDF (reference sequence). The CDR3 covers 13 residues. For the CDR3, the DNA is TGTGCCACGCGTGCTAGCGCCTCCTACGAGCAGTACTTC. It codes for CATRASASYEQYF. The complete variable domain, with remaining parts taken from reference TRBV15 and TRBJ2-7, reads DAMVIQNPRYQVTQFGKPVTLSCSQTLNHNVMYWYQQKSSQAPKLLFHYYDKDFNNEADTPDNFQSRRPNTSFCFLDIRSPGLGDTAMYLCATRASASYEQYFGPGTRLTVT.

The chain uses TRBV20-1 and TRBJ2-5; D uncertain. Trimming pared 5 bases from V and 5 bases from J, leaving 21 bases between. Germline CDR1 is DFQATT and CDR2 is SNEGSKA (reference sequence). The CDR3 length is 15 residues. The CDR3 protein is CSAPHSGRMEETQYF. CDR3 DNA: TGCAGTGCTCCCCATTCCGGCAGGATGGAGGAGACCCAGTACTTC.

This sequence joins TRBV9 and TRBJ2-1; 14 nucleotides agree with TRBD2. V trimming: 3 bases; J trimming: 7 bases; junction bases outside the gene matches: 9. This CDR3 comprises 17 residues. The germline V gene has CDR1 SGDLS and CDR2 YYNGEE. The CDR3 reads CASSEPTSGRVENEQFF. As DNA, the CDR3 is TGTGCCAGCAGCGAGCCGACTAGCGGGAGGGTAGAGAATGAGCAGTTCTTC. Full variable domain (rest looked up from reference TRBV9 and TRBJ2-1): DSGVTQTPKHLITATGQRVTLRCSPRSGDLSVYWYQQSLDQGLQFLIQYYNGEERAKGNILERFSAQQFPDLHSELNLSSLELGDSALYFCASSEPTSGRVENEQFFGPGTRLTVL.

This clonotype has at least ten counts. The J gene is TRBJ1-1, the V gene TRBV5-1; D is possibly TRBD1 (6 bases). The CDR3 sequence is 14 residues long. The germline V gene encodes CDR1 SGHRS and CDR2 YFSETQ. V shed 2 bases and J shed 2 bases, with 10 bases lying between them. As DNA, the CDR3 is TGCGCCAGCAGCTTAGGACAGAGTAACACTGAAGCTTTCTTT. Translation gives CASSLGQSNTEAFF.

The CDR3 DNA sequence: TGTGCCAGCAGTCCTCACAGGCTAGCGGAAAACATTCAGTACTTC. Translation gives CASSPHRLAENIQYF. This sequence joins TRBV12-3 or TRBV12-4 and TRBJ2-4; 7 bases fit TRBD2. CDR3 length: 15 amino acids. V gave up 5 bases and J gave up 5 bases; unmatched junction bases: 9.

This sequence joins TRBV4-3 and TRBJ1-5, with unresolved D. The CDR3 loop spans 15 amino acids. The V end was cut by 1 base, the J end by 1 base, with 8 bases between. The germline gives CDR1 LGHNA, CDR2 YSLEER. The DNA of the CDR3 is TGCGCCAGCAGCCAAGCCCTCGGCAGCAATCAGCCCCAGCATTTT. This codes for CASSQALGSNQPQHF.